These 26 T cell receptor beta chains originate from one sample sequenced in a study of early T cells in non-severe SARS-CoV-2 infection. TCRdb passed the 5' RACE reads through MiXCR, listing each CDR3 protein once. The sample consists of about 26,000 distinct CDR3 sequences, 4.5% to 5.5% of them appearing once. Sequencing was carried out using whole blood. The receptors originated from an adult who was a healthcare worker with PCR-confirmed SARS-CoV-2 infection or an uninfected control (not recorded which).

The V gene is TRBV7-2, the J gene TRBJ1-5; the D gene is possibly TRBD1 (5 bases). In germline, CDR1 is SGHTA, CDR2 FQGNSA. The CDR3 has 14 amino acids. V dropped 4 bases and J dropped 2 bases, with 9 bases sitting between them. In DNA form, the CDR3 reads TGTGCCAGCAGCTCGACAGTAGGCAATCAGCCCCAGCATTTT. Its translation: CASSSTVGNQPQHF.

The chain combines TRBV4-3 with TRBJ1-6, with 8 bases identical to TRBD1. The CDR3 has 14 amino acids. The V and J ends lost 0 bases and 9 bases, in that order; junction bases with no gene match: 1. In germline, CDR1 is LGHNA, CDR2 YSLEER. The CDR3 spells CASSQEQGVSPLHF. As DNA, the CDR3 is TGCGCCAGCAGCCAAGAACAGGGGGTTTCACCCCTCCACTTT.

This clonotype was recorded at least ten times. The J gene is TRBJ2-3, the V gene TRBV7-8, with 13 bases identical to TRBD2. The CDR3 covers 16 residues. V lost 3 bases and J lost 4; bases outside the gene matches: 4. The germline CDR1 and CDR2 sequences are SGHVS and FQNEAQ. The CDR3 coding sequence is TGTGCCAGCAGCTTCGGACTAGCGGGGGAGTCAGATACGCAGTATTTT. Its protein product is CASSFGLAGESDTQYF.

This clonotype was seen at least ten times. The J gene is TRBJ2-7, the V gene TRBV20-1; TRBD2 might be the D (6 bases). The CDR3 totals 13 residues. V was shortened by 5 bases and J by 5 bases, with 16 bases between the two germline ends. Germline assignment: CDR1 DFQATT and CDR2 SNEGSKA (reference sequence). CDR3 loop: CSAAGTSRDEQYF. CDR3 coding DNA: TGCAGTGCTGCCGGGACTTCCCGGGACGAGCAGTACTTC.

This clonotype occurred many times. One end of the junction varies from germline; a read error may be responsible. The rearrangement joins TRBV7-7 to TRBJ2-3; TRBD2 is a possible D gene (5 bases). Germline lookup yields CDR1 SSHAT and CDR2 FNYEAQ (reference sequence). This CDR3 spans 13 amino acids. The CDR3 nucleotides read TGTGCTAGCAGCTTCTCGACTTCCGCGGGGCAGTATTTT. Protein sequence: CASSFSTSAGQYF.

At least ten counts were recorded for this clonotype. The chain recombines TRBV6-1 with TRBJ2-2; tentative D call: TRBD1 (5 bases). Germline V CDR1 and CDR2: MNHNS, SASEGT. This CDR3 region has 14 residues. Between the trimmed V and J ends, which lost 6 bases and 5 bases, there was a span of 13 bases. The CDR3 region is CASRPTPGTGELFF. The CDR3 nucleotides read TGTGCCAGCAGACCCACCCCAGGGACCGGGGAGCTGTTTTTT.

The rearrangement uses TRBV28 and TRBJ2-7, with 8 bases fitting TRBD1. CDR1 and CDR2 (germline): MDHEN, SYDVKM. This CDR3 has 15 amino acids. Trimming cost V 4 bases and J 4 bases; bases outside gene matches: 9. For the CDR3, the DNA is TGTGCCAGCAGTTCTCTCCAGGGGGCGCAATACGAGCAGTACTTC. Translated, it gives CASSSLQGAQYEQYF.

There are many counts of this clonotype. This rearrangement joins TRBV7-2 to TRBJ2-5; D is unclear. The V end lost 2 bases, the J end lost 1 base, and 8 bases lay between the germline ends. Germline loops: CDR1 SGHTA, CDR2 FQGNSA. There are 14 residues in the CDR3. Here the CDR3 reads CASSLQPTQETQYF. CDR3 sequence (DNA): TGTGCCAGCAGCTTACAGCCCACCCAAGAGACCCAGTACTTC. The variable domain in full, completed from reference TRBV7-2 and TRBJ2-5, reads GAGVSQSPSNKVTEKGKDVELRCDPISGHTALYWYRQSLGQGLEFLIYFQGNSAPDKSGLPSDRFSAERTGGSVSTLTIQRTQQEDSAVYLCASSLQPTQETQYFGPGTRLLVL.

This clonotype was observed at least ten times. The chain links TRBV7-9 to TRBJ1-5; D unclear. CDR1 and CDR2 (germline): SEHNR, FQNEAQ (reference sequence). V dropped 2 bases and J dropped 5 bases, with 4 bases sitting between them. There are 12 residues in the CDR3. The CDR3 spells CASSLPYQPQHF. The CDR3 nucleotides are TGTGCCAGCAGCTTACCCTATCAGCCCCAGCATTTT.

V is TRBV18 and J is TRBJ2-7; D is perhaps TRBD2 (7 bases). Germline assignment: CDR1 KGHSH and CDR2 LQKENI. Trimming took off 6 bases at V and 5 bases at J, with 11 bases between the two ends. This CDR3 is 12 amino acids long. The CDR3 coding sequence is TGTGCCAGCTCCGTCGGGGGGCACGAGCAGTACTTC. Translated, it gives CASSVGGHEQYF.

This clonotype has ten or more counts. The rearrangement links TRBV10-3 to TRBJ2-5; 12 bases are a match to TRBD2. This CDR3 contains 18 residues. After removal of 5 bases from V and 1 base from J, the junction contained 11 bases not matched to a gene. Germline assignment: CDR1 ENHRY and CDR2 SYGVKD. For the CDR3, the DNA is TGTGCCATCAGTCCCCGACTAGCGGGGGAAATCCGCCAAGAGACCCAGTACTTC. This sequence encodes CAISPRLAGEIRQETQYF.

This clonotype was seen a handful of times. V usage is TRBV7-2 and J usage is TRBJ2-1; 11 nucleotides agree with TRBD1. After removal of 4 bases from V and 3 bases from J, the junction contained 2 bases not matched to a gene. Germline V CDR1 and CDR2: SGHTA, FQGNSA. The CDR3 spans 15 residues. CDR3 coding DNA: TGTGCCAGCAGCTCCGGGACAGGGGGCTACAATGAGCAGTTCTTC. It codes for CASSSGTGGYNEQFF.

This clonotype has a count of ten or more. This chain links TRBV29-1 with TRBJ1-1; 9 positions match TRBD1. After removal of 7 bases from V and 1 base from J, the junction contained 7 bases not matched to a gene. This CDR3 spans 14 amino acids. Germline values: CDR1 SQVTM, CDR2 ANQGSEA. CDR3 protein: CSGHRDRANTEAFF. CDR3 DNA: TGCAGCGGACACCGGGACAGGGCGAACACTGAAGCTTTCTTT.

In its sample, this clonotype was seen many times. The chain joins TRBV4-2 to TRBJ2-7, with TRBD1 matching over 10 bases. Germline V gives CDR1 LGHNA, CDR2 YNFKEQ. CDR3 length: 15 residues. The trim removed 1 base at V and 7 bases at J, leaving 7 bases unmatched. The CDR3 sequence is CASSQADRGFGEQYF. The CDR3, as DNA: TGTGCCAGCAGCCAAGCGGACAGGGGGTTTGGGGAGCAGTACTTC.

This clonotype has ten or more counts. CDR3 loop: CSVPDRAGDTQYF. Here the CDR3 DNA reads TGCAGTGTCCCGGACAGGGCGGGGGATACGCAGTATTTT. The chain uses TRBV20-1 and TRBJ2-3, with 8 bases identical to TRBD1. The CDR3 totals 13 residues. V was pared by 7 bases and J by 6 bases, with 9 bases of the junction left unmatched. Germline-derived CDR1 and CDR2 are DFQATT and SNEGSKA (reference sequence).

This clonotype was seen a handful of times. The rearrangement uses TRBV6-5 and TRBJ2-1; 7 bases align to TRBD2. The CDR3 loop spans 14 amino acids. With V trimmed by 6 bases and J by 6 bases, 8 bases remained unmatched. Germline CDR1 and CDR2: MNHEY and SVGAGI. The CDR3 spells CASRRDYQSNEQFF. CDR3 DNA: TGTGCCAGCAGAAGGGACTACCAGTCCAATGAGCAGTTCTTC.

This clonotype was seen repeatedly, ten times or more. CDR3: CSAADIDYGYTF. DNA for the CDR3: TGCAGTGCCGCAGACATAGACTATGGCTACACCTTC. The V call is TRBV20-1, the J call TRBJ1-2; D remains ambiguous. With 6 bases removed from V and 3 bases from J, the gap between germline ends came to 11 bases. Germline CDR1 DFQATT, CDR2 SNEGSKA (reference sequence). This CDR3 contains 12 residues.

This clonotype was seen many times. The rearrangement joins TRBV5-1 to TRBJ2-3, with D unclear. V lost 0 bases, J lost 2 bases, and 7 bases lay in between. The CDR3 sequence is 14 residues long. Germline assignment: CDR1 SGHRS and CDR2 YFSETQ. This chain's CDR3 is CASSLDRHTDTQYF. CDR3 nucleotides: TGCGCCAGCAGCTTGGACAGACACACAGATACGCAGTATTTT.

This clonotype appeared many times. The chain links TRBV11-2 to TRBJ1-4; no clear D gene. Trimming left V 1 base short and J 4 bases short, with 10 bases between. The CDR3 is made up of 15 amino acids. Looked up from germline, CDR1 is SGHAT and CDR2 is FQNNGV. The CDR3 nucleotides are TGTGCCAGCAGCTTAGTTGGACGGGATAATGAAAAACTGTTTTTT. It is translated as CASSLVGRDNEKLFF.

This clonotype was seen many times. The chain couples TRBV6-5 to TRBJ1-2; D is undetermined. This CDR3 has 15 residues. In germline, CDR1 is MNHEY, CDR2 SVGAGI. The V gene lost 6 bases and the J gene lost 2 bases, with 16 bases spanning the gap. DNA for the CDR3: TGTGCCAGCAGACCCGGAAGACGGAGGAACTATGGCTACACCTTC. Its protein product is CASRPGRRRNYGYTF.

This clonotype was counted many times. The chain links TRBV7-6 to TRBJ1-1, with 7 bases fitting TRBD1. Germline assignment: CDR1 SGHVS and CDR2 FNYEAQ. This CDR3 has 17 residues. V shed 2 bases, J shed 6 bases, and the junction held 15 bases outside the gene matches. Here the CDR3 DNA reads TGTGCCAGCAGCTTACCCCGGGACAGCCCCCCGCACGCTGAAGCTTTCTTT. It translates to CASSLPRDSPPHAEAFF.

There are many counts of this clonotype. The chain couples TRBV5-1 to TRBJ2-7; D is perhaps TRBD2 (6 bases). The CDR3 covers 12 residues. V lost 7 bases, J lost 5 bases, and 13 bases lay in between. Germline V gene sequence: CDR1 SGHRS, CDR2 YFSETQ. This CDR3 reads CASGTRGDEQYF. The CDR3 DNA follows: TGCGCCAGCGGGACCCGCGGGGACGAGCAGTACTTC.

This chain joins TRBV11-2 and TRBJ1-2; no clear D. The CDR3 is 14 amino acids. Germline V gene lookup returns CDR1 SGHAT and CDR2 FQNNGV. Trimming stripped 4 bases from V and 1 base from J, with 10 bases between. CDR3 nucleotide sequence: TGTGCCAGCAGCTCGGTCACTATTAACTATGGCTACACCTTC. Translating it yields CASSSVTINYGYTF.

The CDR3, as DNA: TGCAGTGCTAGAAGTAGCGGGGGTAACACCGGGGAGCTGTTTTTT. It encodes CSARSSGGNTGELFF. The V and J genes are TRBV20-1 and TRBJ2-2; TRBD2 matches at 9 bases. With 2 bases clipped from V and 2 bases from J, the junction kept 3 bases outside the gene matches. This CDR3 spans 15 amino acids. CDR1 and CDR2 (germline): DFQATT, SNEGSKA (reference sequence).

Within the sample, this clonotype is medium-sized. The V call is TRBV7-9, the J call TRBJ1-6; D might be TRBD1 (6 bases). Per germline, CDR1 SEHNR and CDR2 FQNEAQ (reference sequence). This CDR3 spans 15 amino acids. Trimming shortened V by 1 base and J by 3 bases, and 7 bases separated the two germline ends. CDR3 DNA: TGTGCCAGCAGCTTAGAGGACAGCTATAATTCACCCCTCCACTTT. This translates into CASSLEDSYNSPLHF. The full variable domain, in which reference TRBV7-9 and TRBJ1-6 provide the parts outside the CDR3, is DTGVSQNPRHKITKRGQNVTFRCDPISEHNRLYWYRQTLGQGPEFLTYFQNEAQLEKSRLLSDRFSAERPKGSFSTLEIQRTEQGDSAMYLCASSLEDSYNSPLHFGNGTRLTVT.

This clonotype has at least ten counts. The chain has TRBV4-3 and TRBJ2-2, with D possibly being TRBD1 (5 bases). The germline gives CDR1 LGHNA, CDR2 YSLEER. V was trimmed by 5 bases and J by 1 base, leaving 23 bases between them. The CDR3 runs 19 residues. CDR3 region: CASSLRGLYTDGNTGELFF. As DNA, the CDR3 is TGCGCCAGCAGCTTAAGGGGCTTATACACCGATGGGAACACCGGGGAGCTGTTTTTT.